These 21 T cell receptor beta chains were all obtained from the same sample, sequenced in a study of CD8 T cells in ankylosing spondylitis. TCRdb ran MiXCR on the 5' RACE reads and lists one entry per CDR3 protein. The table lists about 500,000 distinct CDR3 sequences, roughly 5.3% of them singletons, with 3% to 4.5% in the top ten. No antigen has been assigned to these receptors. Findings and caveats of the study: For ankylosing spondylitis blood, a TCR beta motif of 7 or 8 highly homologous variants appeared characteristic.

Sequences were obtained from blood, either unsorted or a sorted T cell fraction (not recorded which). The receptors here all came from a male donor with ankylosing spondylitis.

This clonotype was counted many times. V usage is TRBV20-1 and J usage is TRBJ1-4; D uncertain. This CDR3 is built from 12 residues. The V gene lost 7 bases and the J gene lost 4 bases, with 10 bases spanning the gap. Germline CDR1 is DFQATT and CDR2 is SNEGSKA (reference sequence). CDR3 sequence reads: CSDRVLNEKLFF. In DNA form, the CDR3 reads TGCAGTGACCGGGTCCTTAATGAAAAACTGTTTTTT.

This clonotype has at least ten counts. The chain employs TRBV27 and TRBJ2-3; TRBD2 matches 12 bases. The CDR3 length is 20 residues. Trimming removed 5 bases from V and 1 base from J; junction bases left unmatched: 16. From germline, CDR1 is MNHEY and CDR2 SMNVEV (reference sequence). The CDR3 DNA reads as TGTGCCAGCAGTCGCTTCCCGGGACTAGCGGGCTTAGGGGGCACAGATACGCAGTATTTT. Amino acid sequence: CASSRFPGLAGLGGTDTQYF.

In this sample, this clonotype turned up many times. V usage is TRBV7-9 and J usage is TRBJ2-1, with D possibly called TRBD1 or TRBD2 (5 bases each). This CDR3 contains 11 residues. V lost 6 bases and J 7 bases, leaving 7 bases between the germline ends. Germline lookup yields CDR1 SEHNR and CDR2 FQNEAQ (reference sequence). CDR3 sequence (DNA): TGTGCCAGCAGGTGGGGGAATGAGCAGTTCTTC. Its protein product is CASRWGNEQFF.

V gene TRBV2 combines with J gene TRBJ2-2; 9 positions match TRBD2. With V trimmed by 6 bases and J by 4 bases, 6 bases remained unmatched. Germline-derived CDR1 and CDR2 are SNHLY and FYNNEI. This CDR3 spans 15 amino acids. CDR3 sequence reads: CASRRGLAGTGELFF. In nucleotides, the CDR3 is TGTGCCAGCAGGAGGGGACTAGCCGGCACCGGGGAGCTGTTTTTT.

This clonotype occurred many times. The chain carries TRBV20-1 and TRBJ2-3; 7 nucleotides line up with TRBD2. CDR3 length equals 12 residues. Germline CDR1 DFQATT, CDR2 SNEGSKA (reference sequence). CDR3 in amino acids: CSPSGNTDTQYF. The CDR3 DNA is TGCAGCCCTAGCGGAAACACAGATACGCAGTATTTT.

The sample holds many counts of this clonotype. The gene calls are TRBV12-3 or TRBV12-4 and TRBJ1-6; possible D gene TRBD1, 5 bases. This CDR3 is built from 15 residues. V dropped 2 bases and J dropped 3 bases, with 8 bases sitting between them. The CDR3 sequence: CASSLTQGYNSPLHF. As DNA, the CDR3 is TGTGCCAGCAGTTTAACCCAGGGCTATAATTCACCCCTCCACTTT.

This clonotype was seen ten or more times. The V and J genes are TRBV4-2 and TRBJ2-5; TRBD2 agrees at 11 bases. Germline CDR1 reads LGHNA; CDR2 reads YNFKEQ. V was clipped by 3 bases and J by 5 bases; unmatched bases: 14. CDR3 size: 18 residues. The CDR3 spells CASSQFDHSGRGGETQYF. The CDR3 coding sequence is TGTGCCAGCAGCCAGTTTGACCATAGCGGGAGGGGAGGGGAGACCCAGTACTTC.

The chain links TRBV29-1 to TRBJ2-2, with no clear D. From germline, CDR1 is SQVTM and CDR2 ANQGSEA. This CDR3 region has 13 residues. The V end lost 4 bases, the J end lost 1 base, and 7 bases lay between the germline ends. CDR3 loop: CSVGTLNTGELFF. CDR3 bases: TGCAGCGTTGGGACCCTGAACACCGGGGAGCTGTTTTTT.

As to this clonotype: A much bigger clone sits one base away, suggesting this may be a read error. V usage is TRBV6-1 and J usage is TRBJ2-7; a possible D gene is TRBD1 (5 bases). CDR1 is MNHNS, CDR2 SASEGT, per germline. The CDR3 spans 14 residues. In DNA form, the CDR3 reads TGTGCCAGCAGAATCGCAGGGTTGTCCTACGAGCAGCACTTC. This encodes CASRIAGLSYEQHF.

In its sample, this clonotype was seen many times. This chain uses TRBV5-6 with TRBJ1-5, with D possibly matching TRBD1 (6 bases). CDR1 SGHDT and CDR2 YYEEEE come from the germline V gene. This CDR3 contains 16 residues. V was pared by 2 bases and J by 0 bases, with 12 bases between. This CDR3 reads CASSLKGGDSNQPQHF. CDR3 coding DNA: TGTGCCAGCAGCTTAAAAGGGGGGGATAGCAATCAGCCCCAGCATTTT.

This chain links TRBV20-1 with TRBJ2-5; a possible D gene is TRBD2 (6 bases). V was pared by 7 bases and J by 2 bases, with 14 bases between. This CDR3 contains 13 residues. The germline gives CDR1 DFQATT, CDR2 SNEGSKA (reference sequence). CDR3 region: CSVNPGVQETQYF. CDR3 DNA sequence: TGCAGTGTCAACCCGGGGGTGCAAGAGACCCAGTACTTC.

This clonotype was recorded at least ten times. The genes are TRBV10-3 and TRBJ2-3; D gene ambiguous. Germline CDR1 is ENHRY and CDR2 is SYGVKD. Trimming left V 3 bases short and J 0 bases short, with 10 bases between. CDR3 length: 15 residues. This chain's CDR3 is CAISERPPSTDTQYF. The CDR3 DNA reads TGTGCCATCAGTGAAAGACCCCCTAGCACAGATACGCAGTATTTT.

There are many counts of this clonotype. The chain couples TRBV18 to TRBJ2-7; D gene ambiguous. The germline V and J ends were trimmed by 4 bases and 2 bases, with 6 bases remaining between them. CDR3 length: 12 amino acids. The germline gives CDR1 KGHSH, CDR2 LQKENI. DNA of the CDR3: TGTGCCAGCTCACGTGCCACCTACGAGCAGTACTTC. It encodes CASSRATYEQYF. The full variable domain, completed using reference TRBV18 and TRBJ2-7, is NAGVMQNPRHLVRRRGQEARLRCSPMKGHSHVYWYRQLPEEGLKFMVYLQKENIIDESGMPKERFSAEFPKEGPSILRIQQVVRGDSAAYFCASSRATYEQYFGPGTRLTVT.

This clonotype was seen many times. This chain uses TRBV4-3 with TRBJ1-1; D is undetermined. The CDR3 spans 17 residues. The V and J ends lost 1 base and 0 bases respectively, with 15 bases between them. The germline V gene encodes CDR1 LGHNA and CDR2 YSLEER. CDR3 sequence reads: CASSQAPVWLMNTEAFF. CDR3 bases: TGCGCCAGCAGCCAAGCCCCGGTTTGGCTCATGAACACTGAAGCTTTCTTT.

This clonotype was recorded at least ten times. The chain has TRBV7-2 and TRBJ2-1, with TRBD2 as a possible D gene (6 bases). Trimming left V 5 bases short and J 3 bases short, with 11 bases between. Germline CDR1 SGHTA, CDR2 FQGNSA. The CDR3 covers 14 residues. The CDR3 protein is CASSPGTFYNEQFF. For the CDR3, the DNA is TGTGCCAGCAGCCCCGGGACTTTCTACAATGAGCAGTTCTTC.

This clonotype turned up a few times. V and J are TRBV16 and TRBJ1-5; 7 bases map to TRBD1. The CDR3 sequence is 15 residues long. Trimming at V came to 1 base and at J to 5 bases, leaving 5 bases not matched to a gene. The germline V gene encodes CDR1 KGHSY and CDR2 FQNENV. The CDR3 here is CASSQFRQGDQPQHF. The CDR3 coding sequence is TGTGCCAGCAGCCAATTTCGGCAGGGGGATCAGCCCCAGCATTTT.

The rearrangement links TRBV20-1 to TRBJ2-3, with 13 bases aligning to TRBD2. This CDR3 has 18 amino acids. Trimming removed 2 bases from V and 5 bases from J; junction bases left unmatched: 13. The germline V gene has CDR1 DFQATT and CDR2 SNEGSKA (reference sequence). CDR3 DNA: TGCAGTGCTAGACCACCTCCTCAGACTAGCGGGGGGTTAGATACGCAGTATTTT. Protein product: CSARPPPQTSGGLDTQYF.

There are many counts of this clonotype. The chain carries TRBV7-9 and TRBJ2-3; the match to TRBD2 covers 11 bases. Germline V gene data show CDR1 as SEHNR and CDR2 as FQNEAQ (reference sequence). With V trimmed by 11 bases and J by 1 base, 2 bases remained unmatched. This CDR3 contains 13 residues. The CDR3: CAVTSGGTDTQYF. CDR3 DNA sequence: TGTGCCGTGACTAGCGGGGGCACAGATACGCAGTATTTT.

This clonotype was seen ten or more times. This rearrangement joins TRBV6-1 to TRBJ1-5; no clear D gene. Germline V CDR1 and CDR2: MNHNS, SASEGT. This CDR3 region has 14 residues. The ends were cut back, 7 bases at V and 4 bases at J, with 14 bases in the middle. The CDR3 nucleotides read TGTGCCAGCACCGAGGGAGTAGGGAATCAGCCCCAGCATTTT. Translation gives CASTEGVGNQPQHF.

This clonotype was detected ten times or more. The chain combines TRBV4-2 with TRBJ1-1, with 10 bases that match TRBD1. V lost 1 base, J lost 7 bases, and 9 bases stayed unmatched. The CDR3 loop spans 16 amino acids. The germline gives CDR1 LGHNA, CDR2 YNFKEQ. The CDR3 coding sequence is TGTGCCAGCAGCCAAGGTCCCCGACAGGGGGCAGATGAAGCTTTCTTT. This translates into CASSQGPRQGADEAFF.

CDR3 bases: TGTGCCAGCAGCCCCAGGGGCCACGGGGACACTGAAGCTTTCTTT. This translates into CASSPRGHGDTEAFF. The chain is built from TRBV5-6 and TRBJ1-1; possible D gene TRBD1, 6 bases. The germline V gene has CDR1 SGHDT and CDR2 YYEEEE. The CDR3 consists of 15 residues. Trimming stripped 4 bases from V and 3 bases from J, with 16 bases between. Complete variable domain (other parts from reference TRBV5-6 and TRBJ1-1): DAGVTQSPTHLIKTRGQQVTLRCSPKSGHDTVSWYQQALGQGPQFIFQYYEEEERQRGNFPDRFSGHQFPNYSSELNVNALLLGDSALYLCASSPRGHGDTEAFFGQGTRLTVV.